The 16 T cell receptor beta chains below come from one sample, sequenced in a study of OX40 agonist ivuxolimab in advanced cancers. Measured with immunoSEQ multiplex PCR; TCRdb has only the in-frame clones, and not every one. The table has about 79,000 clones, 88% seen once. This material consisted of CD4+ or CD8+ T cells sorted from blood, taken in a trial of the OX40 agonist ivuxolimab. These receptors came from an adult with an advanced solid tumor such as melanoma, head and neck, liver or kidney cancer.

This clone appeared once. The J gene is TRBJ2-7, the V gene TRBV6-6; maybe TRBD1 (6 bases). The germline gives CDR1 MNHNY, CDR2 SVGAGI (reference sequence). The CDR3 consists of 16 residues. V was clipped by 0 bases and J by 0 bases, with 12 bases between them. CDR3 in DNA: TGTGCCAGCAGTTACTCCCTGACAGGCTCCTCCTACGAGCAGTACTTC. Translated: CASSYSLTGSSYEQYF.

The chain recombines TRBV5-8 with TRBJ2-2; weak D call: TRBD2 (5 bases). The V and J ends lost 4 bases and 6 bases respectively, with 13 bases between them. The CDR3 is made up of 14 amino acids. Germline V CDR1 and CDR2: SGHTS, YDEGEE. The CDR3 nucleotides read TGTGCCAGCAGCGAAACTAGTCGGGCCGGGGAGCTGTTTTTT. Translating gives CASSETSRAGELFF.

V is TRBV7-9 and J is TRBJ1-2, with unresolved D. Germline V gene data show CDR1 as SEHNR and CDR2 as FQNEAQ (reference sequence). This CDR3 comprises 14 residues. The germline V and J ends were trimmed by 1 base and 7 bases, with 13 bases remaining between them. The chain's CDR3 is CASSLVEGGFGYTF. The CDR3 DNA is TGTGCCAGCAGCTTAGTTGAGGGAGGGTTTGGCTACACCTTC.

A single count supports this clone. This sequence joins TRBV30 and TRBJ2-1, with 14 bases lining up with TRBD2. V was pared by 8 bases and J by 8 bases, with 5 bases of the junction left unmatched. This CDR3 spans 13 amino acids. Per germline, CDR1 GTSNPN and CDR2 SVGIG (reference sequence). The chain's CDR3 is CAGTGLAGDEQFF. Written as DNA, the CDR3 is TGTGCCGGAACGGGACTAGCGGGAGATGAGCAGTTCTTC.

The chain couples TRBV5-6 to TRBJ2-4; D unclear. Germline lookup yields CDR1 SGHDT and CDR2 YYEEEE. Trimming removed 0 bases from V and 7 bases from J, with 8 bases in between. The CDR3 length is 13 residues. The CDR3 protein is CASSLEAANIQYF. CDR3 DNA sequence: TGTGCCAGCAGCTTGGAGGCAGCCAACATTCAGTACTTC.

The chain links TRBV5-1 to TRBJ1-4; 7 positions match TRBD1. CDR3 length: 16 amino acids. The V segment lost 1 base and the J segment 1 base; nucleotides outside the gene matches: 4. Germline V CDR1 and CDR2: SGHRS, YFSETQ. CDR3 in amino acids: CASSLRQGGTNEKLFF. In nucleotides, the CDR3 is TGCGCCAGCAGCTTGAGGCAGGGGGGAACTAATGAAAAACTGTTTTTT.

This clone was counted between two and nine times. CDR3 sequence: CASSPAGAGELFF. The CDR3 DNA sequence: TGTGCCAGCAGCCCAGCGGGAGCCGGGGAGCTGTTTTTT. V usage is TRBV7-3 and J usage is TRBJ2-2, with 8 nucleotides matching TRBD2. J lost 6 bases, V lost 5 bases, and 2 bases had no gene match. This CDR3 contains 13 residues. Germline CDR1 reads SGHTA; CDR2 reads FQGTGA.

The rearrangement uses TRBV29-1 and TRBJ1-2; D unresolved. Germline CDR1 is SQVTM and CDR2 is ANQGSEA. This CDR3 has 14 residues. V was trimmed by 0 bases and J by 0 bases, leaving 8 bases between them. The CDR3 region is CSVEEGRANYGYTF. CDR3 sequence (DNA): TGCAGCGTTGAAGAGGGGAGAGCTAACTATGGCTACACCTTC.

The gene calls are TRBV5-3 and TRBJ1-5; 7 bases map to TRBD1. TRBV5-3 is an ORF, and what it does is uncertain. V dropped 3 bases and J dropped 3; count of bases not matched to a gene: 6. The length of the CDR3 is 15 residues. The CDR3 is CARSCTGEPNQPQHF. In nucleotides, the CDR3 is TGTGCCAGAAGCTGTACAGGGGAACCCAATCAGCCCCAGCATTTT.

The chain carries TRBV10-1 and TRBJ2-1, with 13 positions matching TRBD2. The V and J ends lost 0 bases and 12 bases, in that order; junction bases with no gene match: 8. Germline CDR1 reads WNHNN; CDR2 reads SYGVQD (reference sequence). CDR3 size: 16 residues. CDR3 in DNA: TGCGCCAGCAGTGAGTCGGTACTAGCGGGAGGGCTTGGGCAGTTCTTC. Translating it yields CASSESVLAGGLGQFF.

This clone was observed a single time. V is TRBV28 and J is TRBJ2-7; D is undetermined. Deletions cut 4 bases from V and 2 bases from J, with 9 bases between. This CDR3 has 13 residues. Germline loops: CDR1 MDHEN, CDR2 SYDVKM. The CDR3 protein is CASSYSGPYEQYF. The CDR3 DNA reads TGTGCCAGCAGTTATTCAGGTCCCTACGAGCAGTACTTC. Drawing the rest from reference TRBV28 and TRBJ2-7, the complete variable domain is DVKVTQSSRYLVKRTGEKVFLECVQDMDHENMFWYRQDPGLGLRLIYFSYDVKMKEKGDIPEGYSVSREKKERFSLILESASTNQTSMYLCASSYSGPYEQYFGPGTRLTVT.

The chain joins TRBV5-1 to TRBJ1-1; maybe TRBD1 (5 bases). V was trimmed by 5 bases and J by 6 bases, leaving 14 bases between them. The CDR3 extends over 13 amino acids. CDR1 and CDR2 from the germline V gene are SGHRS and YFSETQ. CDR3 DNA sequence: TGCGCCAGCAGTTACACGGGGCCCTCTGAAGCTTTCTTT. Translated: CASSYTGPSEAFF.

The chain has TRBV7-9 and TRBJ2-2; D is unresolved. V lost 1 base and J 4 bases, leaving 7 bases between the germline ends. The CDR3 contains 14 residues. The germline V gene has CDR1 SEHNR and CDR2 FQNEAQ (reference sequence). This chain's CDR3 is CASSLEVSTGELFF. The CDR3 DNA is TGTGCCAGCAGCTTAGAGGTTAGCACCGGGGAGCTGTTTTTT.

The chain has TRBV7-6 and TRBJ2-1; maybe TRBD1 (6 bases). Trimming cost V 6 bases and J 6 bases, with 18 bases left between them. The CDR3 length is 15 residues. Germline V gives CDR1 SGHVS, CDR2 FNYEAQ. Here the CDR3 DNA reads TGTGCCAGCAGTCCAGTCAGGACAGCAGGCAATGAGCAGTTCTTC. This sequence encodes CASSPVRTAGNEQFF.

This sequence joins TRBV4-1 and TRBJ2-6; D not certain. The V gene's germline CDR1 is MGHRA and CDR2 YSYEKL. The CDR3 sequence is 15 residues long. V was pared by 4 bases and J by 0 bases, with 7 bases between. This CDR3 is CASSRGYSGANVLTF. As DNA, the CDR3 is TGCGCCAGCAGCCGAGGATACTCTGGGGCCAACGTCCTGACTTTC.

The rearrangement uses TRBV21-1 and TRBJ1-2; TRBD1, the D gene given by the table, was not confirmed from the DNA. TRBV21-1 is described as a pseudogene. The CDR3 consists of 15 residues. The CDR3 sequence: CASSGRDRDRSRYTF. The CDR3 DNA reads TGTGCCAGCAGCGGCCGGGACAGGGATAGGAGTCGCTACACCTTC.